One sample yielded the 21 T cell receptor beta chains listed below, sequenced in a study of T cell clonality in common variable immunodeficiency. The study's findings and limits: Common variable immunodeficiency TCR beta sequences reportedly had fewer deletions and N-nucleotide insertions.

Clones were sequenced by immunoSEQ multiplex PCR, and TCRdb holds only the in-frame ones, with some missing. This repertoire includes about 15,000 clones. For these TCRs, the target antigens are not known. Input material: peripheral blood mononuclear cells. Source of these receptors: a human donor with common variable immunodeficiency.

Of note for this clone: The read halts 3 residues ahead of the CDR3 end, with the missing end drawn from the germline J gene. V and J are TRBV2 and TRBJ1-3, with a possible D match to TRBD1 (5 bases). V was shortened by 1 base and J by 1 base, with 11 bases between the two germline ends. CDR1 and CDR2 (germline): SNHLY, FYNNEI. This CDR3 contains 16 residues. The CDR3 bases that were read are TGTGCCAGCAGTGAAGGCGGGGGGGAATCTGGAAACACC. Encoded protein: CASSEGGGESGNT. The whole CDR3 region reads CASSEGGGESGNTIYF.

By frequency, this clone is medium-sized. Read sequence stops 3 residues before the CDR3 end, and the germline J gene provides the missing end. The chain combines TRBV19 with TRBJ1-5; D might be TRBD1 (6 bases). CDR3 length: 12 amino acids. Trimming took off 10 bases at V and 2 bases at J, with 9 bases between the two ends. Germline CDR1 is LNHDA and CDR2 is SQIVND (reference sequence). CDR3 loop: CATRTGNQPQHF. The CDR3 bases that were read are TGTGCCACTAGGACAGGCAATCAGCCC.

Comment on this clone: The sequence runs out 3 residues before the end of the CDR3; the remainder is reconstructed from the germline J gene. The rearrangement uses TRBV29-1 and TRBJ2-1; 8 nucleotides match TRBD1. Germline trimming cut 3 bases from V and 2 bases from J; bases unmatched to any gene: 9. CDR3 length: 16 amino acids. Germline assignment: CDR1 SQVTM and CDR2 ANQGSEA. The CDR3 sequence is CSVEASDRETYNEQFF. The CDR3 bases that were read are TGCAGCGTTGAGGCCTCGGACAGGGAAACCTACAATGAG.

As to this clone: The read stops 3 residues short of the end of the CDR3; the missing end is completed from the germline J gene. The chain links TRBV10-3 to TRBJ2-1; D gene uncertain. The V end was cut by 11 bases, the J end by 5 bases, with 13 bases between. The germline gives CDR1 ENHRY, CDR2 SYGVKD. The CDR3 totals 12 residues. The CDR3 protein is CASRVANNEQFF. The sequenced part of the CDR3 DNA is TGTGCCTCCCGGGTGGCCAACAATGAG.

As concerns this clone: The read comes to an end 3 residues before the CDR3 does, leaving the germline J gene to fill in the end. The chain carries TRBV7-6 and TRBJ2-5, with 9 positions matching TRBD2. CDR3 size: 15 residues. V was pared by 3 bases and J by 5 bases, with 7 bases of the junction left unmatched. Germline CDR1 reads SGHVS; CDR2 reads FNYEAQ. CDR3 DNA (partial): TGTGCCAGCAGCTTCATAGCGGGGGAGCAGGAGACC. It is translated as CASSFIAGEQET. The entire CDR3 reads CASSFIAGEQETQYF.

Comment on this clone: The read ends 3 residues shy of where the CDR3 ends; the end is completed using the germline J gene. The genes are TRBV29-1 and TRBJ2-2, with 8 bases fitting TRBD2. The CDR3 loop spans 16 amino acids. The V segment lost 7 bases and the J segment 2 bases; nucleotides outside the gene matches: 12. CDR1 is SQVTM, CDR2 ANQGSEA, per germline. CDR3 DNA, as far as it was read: TGCAGCGGAGGAGATAGCGGGGCTACTAACACCGGGGAG. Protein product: CSGGDSGATNTGE. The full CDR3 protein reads CSGGDSGATNTGELFF.

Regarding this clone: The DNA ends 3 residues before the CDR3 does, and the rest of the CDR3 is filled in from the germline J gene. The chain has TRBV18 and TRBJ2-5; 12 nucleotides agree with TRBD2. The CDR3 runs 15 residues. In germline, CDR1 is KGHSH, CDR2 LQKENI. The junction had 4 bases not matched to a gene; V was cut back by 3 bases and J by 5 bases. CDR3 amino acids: CASSPGLAGRETQYF. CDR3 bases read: TGTGCCAGCTCACCGGGACTAGCGGGCCGGGAGACC.

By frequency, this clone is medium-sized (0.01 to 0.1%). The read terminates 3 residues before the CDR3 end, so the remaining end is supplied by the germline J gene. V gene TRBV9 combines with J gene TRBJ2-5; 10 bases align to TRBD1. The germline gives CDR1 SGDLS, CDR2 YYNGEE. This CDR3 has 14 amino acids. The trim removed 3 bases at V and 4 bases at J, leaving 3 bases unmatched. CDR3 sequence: CASSDGQGGETQYF. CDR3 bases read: TGTGCCAGCAGCGACGGACAGGGGGGAGAGACC. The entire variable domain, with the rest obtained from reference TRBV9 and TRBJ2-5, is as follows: DSGVTQTPKHLITATGQRVTLRCSPRSGDLSVYWYQQSLDQGLQFLIQYYNGEERAKGNILERFSAQQFPDLHSELNLSSLELGDSALYFCASSDGQGGETQYFGPGTRLLVL.

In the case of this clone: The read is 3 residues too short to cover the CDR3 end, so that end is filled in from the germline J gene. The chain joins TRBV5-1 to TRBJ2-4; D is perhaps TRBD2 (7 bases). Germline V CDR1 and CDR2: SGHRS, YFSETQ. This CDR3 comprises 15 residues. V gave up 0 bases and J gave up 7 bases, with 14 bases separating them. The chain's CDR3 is CASSLEPGGLNIQYF. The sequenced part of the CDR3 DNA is TGCGCCAGCAGCTTGGAGCCCGGGGGGCTTAACATT.

CDR3 DNA (partial): TGCGCCAGCAGTCAACAGGGAGGTGGGTGGAGCAATCAGCCC. Protein product: CASSQQGGGWSNQP. The whole CDR3 reads CASSQQGGGWSNQPQHF. The chain is built from TRBV23-1 and TRBJ1-5; a possible D gene is TRBD1 (5 bases). The read terminates 3 residues before the CDR3 end, so the remaining end is supplied by the germline J gene. TRBV23-1 is treated as an ORF (open reading frame) with a function not yet certain. Trimming removed 2 bases from V and 1 base from J, with 15 bases in between. The CDR3 runs 17 residues.

Incomplete CDR3 DNA: TGTGCCAGCAGTGCCGCGGGTCTCCGGAACACCGGGGAG. It yields the protein CASSAAGLRNTGE. The entire CDR3 sequence reads CASSAAGLRNTGELFF. This chain links TRBV6-1 with TRBJ2-2; perhaps TRBD2 as D (5 bases). The CDR3 end is not reached by the read, which stops 3 residues before it; the germline J gene fills it in. This CDR3 region has 16 residues. V was pared by 4 bases and J by 1 base, with 13 bases between. Germline-derived CDR1 and CDR2 are MNHNS and SASEGT.

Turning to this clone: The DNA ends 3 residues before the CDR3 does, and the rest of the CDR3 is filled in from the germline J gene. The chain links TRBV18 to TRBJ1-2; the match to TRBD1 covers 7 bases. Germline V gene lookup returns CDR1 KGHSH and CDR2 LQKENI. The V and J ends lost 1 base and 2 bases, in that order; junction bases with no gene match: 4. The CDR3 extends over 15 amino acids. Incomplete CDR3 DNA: TGTGCCAGCTCACCACGACAGGGAGGGAACTATGGC. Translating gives CASSPRQGGNYG. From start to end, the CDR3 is CASSPRQGGNYGYTF.

The part of the CDR3 DNA that was read is TGTGCCAGCAGCTTTACAGGGCTCGAG. Translation: CASSFTGLE. The full CDR3 is CASSFTGLEQYF. This sequence joins TRBV7-2 and TRBJ2-7; weak D call: TRBD1 (6 bases). The read ends 3 residues before the CDR3 terminus; that terminus is restored from the germline J gene. Germline V CDR1 and CDR2: SGHTA, FQGNSA. Trimming shortened V by 3 bases and J by 6 bases, and 9 bases separated the two germline ends. The length of the CDR3 is 12 residues. The variable domain in full, completed from reference TRBV7-2 and TRBJ2-7, reads GAGVSQSPSNKVTEKGKDVELRCDPISGHTALYWYRQSLGQGLEFLIYFQGNSAPDKSGLPSDRFSAERTGGSVSTLTIQRTQQEDSAVYLCASSFTGLEQYFGPGTRLTVT.

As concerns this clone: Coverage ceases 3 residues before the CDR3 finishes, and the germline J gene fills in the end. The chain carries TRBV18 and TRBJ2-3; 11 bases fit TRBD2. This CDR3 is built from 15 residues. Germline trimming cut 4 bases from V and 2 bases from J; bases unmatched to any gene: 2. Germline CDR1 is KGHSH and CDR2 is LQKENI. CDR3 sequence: CASSRTSGSTDTQYF. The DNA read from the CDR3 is TGTGCCAGCTCACGGACTAGCGGGTCCACAGATACG.

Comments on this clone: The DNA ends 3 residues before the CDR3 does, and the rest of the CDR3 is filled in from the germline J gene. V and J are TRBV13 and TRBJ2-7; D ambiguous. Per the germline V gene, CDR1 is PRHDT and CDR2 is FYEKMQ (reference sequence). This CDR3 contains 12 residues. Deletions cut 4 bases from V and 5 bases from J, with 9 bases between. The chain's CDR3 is CASSSPPHEQYF. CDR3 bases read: TGTGCCAGCAGCTCCCCTCCCCACGAG.

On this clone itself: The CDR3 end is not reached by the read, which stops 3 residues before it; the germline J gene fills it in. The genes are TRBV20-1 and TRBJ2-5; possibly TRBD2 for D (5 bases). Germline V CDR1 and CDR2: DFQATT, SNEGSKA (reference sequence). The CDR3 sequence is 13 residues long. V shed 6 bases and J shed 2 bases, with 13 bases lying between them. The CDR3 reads CSALARDQETQYF. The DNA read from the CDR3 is TGCAGTGCCCTAGCTAGGGATCAAGAGACC.

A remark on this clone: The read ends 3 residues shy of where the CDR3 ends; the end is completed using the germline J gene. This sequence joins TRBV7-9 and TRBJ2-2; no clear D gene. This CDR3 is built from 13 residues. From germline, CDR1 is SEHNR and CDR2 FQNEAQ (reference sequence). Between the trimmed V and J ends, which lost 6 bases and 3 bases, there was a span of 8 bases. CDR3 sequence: CASSRAHTGELFF. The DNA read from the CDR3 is TGTGCCAGCAGTAGGGCCCACACCGGGGAG.

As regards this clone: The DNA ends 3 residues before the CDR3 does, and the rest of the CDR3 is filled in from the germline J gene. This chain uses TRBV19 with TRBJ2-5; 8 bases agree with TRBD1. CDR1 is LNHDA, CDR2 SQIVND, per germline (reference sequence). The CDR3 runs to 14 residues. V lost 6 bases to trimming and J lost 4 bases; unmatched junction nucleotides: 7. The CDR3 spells CASRPTGGLETQYF. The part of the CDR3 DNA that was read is TGTGCCAGTAGACCTACAGGGGGGCTAGAGACC.

The sequenced part of the CDR3 DNA is TGCAGCGTTGATGTGGCCAGAAATGAG. It encodes CSVDVARNE. The full-length CDR3 reads as CSVDVARNEQFF. The genes are TRBV29-1 and TRBJ2-1; unclear D gene. The read ends 3 residues early relative to the CDR3; the germline J gene fills the gap. CDR1 and CDR2 from the germline V gene are SQVTM and ANQGSEA. V dropped 3 bases and J dropped 7 bases, with 10 bases sitting between them. CDR3 length: 12 residues.

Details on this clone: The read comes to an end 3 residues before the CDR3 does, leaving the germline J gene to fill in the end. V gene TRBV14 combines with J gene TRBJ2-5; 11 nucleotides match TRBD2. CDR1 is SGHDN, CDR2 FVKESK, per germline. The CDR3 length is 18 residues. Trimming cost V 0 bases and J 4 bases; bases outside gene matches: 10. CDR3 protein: CASSQDILTSGRSETQYF. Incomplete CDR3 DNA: TGTGCCAGCAGCCAAGATATCTTAACTAGCGGGAGATCAGAGACC. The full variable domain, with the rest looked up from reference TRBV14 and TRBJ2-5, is EAGVTQFPSHSVIEKGQTVTLRCDPISGHDNLYWYRRVMGKEIKFLLHFVKESKQDESGMPNNRFLAERTGGTYSTLKVQPAELEDSGVYFCASSQDILTSGRSETQYFGPGTRLLVL.

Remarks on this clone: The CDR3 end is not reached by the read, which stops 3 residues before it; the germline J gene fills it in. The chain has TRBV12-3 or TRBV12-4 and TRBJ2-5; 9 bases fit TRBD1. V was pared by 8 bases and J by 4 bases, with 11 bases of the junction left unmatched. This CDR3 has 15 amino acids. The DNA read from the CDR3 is TGTGCCAGCGGACCGACAGGGGGATTGAGAGAGACC. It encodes CASGPTGGLRET. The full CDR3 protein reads CASGPTGGLRETQYF.